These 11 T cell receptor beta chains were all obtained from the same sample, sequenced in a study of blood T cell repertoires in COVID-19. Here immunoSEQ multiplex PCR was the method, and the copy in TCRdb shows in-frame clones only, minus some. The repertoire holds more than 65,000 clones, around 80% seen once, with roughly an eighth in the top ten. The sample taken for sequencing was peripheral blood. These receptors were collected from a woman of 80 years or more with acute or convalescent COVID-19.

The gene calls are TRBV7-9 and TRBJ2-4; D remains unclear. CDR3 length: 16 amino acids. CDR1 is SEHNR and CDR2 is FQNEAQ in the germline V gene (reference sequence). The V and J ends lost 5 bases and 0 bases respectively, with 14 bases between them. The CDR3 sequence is CASSPGISTAKNIQYF. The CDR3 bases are TGTGCCAGCAGCCCAGGCATCAGTACAGCCAAAAACATTCAGTACTTC.

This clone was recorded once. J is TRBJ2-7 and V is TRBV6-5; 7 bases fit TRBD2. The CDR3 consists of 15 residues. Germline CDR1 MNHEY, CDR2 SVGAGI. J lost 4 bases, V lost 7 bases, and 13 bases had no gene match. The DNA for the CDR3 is TGTGCCAGCAAACCACCCGCGGGAGCCCATTACGAGCAGTACTTC. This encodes CASKPPAGAHYEQYF.

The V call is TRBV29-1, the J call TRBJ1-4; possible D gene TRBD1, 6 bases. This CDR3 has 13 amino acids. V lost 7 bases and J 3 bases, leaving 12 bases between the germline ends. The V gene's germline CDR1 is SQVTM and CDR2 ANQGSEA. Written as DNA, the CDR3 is TGCAGCGCCGGGGGGGGCCCTAATGAAAAACTGTTTTTT. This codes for CSAGGGPNEKLFF.

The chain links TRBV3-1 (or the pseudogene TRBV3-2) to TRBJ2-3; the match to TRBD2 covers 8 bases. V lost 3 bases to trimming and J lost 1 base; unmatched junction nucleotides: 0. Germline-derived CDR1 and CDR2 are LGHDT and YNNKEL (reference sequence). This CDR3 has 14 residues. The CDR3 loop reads CASSQTSGTDTQYF. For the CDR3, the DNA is TGTGCCAGCAGCCAGACTAGCGGCACAGATACGCAGTATTTT.

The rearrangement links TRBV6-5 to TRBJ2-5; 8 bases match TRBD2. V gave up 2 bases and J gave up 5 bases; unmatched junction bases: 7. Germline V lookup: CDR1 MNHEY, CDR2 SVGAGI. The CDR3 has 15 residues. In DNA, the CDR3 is TGTGCCAGCAGTTACGGACGGGAGGGGGGGGAGACCCAGTACTTC. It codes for CASSYGREGGETQYF.

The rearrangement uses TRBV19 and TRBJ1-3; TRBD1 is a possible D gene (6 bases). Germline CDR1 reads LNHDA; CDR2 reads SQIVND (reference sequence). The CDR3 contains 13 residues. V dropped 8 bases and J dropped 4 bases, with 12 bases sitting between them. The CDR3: CASADSPGNTIYF. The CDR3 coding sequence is TGTGCCAGTGCGGACAGTCCAGGAAACACCATATATTTT.

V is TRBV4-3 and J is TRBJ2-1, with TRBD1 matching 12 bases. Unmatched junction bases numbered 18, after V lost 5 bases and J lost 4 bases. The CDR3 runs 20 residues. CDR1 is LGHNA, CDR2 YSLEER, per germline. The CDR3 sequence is CASSSGTGGATGGLYNEQFF. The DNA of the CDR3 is TGCGCCAGCAGCAGCGGGACAGGGGGCGCAACGGGGGGACTTTACAATGAGCAGTTCTTC.

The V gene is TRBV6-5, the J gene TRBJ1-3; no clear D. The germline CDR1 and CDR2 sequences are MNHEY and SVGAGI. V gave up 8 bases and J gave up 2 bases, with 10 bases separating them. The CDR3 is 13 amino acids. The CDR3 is CASGGTAGNTIYF. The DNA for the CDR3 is TGTGCCAGCGGCGGCACTGCTGGAAACACCATATATTTT.

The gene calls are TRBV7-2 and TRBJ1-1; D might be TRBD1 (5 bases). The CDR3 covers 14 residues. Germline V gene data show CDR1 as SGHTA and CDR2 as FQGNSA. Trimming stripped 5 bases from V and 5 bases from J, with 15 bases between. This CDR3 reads CASSPWGGRTEAFF. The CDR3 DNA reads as TGTGCCAGCAGCCCCTGGGGGGGAAGGACTGAAGCTTTCTTT.

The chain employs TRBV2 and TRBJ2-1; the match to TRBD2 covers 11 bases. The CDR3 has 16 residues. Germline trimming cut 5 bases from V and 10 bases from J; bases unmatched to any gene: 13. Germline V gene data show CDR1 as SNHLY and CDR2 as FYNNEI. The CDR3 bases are TGTGCCAGCAGTACTCCGACTAGCGGGGTAGATAGGGAGCAGTTCTTC. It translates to CASSTPTSGVDREQFF.

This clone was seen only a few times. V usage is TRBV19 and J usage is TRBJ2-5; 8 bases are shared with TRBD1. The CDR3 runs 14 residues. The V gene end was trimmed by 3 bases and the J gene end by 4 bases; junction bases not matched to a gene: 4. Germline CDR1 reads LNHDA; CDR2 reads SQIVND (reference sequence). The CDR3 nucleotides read TGTGCCAGTAGTATTGGACAGGGTATAGAGACCCAGTACTTC. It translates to CASSIGQGIETQYF.